Following are 32 T cell receptor beta chains from one sample sequenced in a study of shared clonotypes between healthy human individuals. The table came from immunoSEQ multiplex PCR; TCRdb's copy has only in-frame clones and leaves some out. The data hold 400,000 to 500,000 clones, with less than 80% observed a single time. Sequencing used PBMCs. The receptors here all came from a woman aged 40 to 50 in good health. Some clones in this sample may be carry-over from other donors' samples.

The chain carries TRBV2 and TRBJ2-3; D remains ambiguous. CDR1 SNHLY and CDR2 FYNNEI come from the germline V gene. Trimming stripped 3 bases from V and 2 bases from J, with 9 bases between. The CDR3 consists of 14 residues. CDR3: CASSDLINTDTQYF. The CDR3 DNA follows: TGTGCCAGCAGTGATTTAATTAACACAGATACGCAGTATTTT.

This clone came up a few times. The rearrangement links TRBV5-4 to TRBJ2-1, with D maybe TRBD2 (5 bases). V shed 6 bases and J shed 5 bases, with 9 bases lying between them. This CDR3 is 12 amino acids long. Germline V gene data show CDR1 as SGHNT and CDR2 as YYREEE (reference sequence). The CDR3 DNA reads as TGTGCCAGCAACGTCGGGGACAATGAGCAGTTCTTC. Amino acids: CASNVGDNEQFF. Supplemented by reference TRBV5-4 and TRBJ2-1, the full variable domain reads ETGVTQSPTHLIKTRGQQVTLRCSSQSGHNTVSWYQQALGQGPQFIFQYYREEENGRGNFPPRFSGLQFPNYSSELNVNALELDDSALYLCASNVGDNEQFFGPGTRLTVL.

This clone came up once. This chain connects TRBV6-4 to TRBJ1-2, with 12 bases lining up with TRBD1. With 6 bases clipped from V and 5 bases from J, the junction kept 13 bases outside the gene matches. The CDR3 totals 17 residues. The germline V gene encodes CDR1 MRHNA and CDR2 SNTAGT. CDR3 residues: CASRYSGTGGPPYGYTF. Here the CDR3 DNA reads TGTGCCAGCAGGTATTCCGGGACAGGGGGCCCTCCTTATGGCTACACCTTC.

The rearrangement links TRBV6-5 to TRBJ1-3, with TRBD1 matching 7 bases. This CDR3 contains 16 residues. V was pared by 4 bases and J by 0 bases, with 6 bases of the junction left unmatched. CDR1 is MNHEY, CDR2 SVGAGI, per germline. The CDR3 protein is CASSFGTDISGNTIYF. The CDR3 region has the DNA TGTGCCAGCAGTTTCGGGACAGACATCTCTGGAAACACCATATATTTT.

J is TRBJ2-3 and V is TRBV2; TRBD2 aligns across 14 bases. Germline CDR1 and CDR2: SNHLY and FYNNEI. The CDR3 covers 15 residues. The junction had 6 bases not matched to a gene; V was cut back by 5 bases and J by 8 bases. The CDR3 sequence: CASSTGTSGSGTQYF. The CDR3 DNA reads TGTGCCAGCAGTACCGGGACTAGCGGGAGCGGTACGCAGTATTTT.

The chain is built from TRBV7-3 and TRBJ2-2, with TRBD1 as a possible D gene (6 bases). V was pared by 2 bases and J by 4 bases, with 11 bases between. Looked up from germline, CDR1 is SGHTA and CDR2 is FQGTGA. The CDR3 totals 15 residues. This CDR3 is CASSLVQGSTGELFF. The CDR3 DNA reads TGTGCCAGCAGCTTAGTGCAGGGGTCCACCGGGGAGCTGTTTTTT.

This clone was picked up many times. The chain joins TRBV6-4 to TRBJ2-2, with TRBD1 as a possible D gene (5 bases). The V gene lost 5 bases and the J gene lost 4 bases, with 8 bases spanning the gap. Germline V gives CDR1 MRHNA, CDR2 SNTAGT. The CDR3 covers 13 residues. For the CDR3, the DNA is TGTGCCAGCAGTCTCGACAGCACCGGGGAGCTGTTTTTT. Protein product: CASSLDSTGELFF.

On this clone: A far larger clone differs by one base, so this is likely a read error. V and J are TRBV6-4 and TRBJ2-6; 7 bases map to TRBD2. There are 15 residues in the CDR3. Germline V gives CDR1 MRHNA, CDR2 SNTAGT. V was pared by 8 bases and J by 2 bases, with 6 bases of the junction left unmatched. CDR3 in amino acids: CASAAGTAGANVLTF. The CDR3 nucleotides read TGTGCCAGCGCAGCGGGAACTGCTGGGGCCAACGTCCTGACTTTC.

The chain has TRBV9 and TRBJ2-2; D is unresolved. The ends were cut back, 0 bases at V and 6 bases at J, with 12 bases in the middle. CDR3 length equals 15 residues. Germline V CDR1 and CDR2: SGDLS, YYNGEE. CDR3: CASSVALFGPGELFF. The CDR3 bases are TGTGCCAGCAGCGTAGCCCTTTTTGGCCCCGGGGAGCTGTTTTTT.

The chain links TRBV9 to TRBJ2-1, with TRBD2 matching over 9 bases. This CDR3 contains 13 residues. J lost 13 bases, V lost 5 bases, and 10 bases had no gene match. Germline loops: CDR1 SGDLS, CDR2 YYNGEE. The CDR3 is CASSGPGLAHQFF. In nucleotides, the CDR3 is TGTGCCAGCAGTGGCCCGGGACTAGCACATCAGTTCTTC.

The genes are TRBV30 and TRBJ2-5; the D gene is possibly TRBD2 (6 bases). Trimming stripped 2 bases from V and 5 bases from J, with 9 bases between. The CDR3 runs to 12 residues. In germline, CDR1 is GTSNPN, CDR2 SVGIG (reference sequence). The CDR3 DNA follows: TGTGCCTGGAGTTCAGGAGGGGAGACCCAGTACTTC. Translating it yields CAWSSGGETQYF.

The chain carries TRBV7-9 and TRBJ2-2, with D possibly matching TRBD2 (6 bases). Trimming removed 1 base from V and 7 bases from J, with 10 bases in between. The CDR3 loop spans 14 amino acids. CDR1 is SEHNR and CDR2 is FQNEAQ in the germline V gene (reference sequence). The CDR3 region is CASSLDGTDGELFF. CDR3 DNA: TGTGCCAGCAGCTTAGACGGGACTGACGGGGAGCTGTTTTTT. The complete variable domain, with remaining parts taken from reference TRBV7-9 and TRBJ2-2, reads DTGVSQNPRHKITKRGQNVTFRCDPISEHNRLYWYRQTLGQGPEFLTYFQNEAQLEKSRLLSDRFSAERPKGSFSTLEIQRTEQGDSAMYLCASSLDGTDGELFFGEGSRLTVL.

This clone was seen more than once but under ten times. The rearrangement links TRBV5-8 to TRBJ2-7; D assignment may be TRBD1 or TRBD2 (5 bases each). Trimming took off 2 bases at V and 2 bases at J, with 17 bases between the two ends. Germline loops: CDR1 SGHTS, CDR2 YDEGEE. This CDR3 is built from 16 residues. CDR3 amino acids: CASSFQDGTGAYEQYF. Written as DNA, the CDR3 is TGTGCCAGCAGCTTTCAAGACGGGACCGGCGCCTACGAGCAGTACTTC. Filled out from reference TRBV5-8 and TRBJ2-7, the complete variable domain reads EAGVTQSPTHLIKTRGQQATLRCSPISGHTSVYWYQQALGLGLQFLLWYDEGEERNRGNFPPRFSGRQFPNYSSELNVNALELEDSALYLCASSFQDGTGAYEQYFGPGTRLTVT.

The rearrangement uses TRBV6-5 and TRBJ1-1; no clear D gene. V gave up 5 bases and J gave up 4 bases, with 11 bases separating them. Germline V CDR1 and CDR2: MNHEY, SVGAGI. CDR3 size: 13 residues. Here the CDR3 reads CASSTGIRTEAFF. CDR3 coding DNA: TGTGCCAGCAGTACGGGGATCCGCACTGAAGCTTTCTTT.

The rearrangement links TRBV19 to TRBJ1-5; D is possibly TRBD1 (5 bases). This CDR3 has 14 residues. V lost 1 base, J lost 5 bases, and 9 bases lay in between. CDR1 is LNHDA and CDR2 is SQIVND in the germline V gene (reference sequence). DNA of the CDR3: TGTGCCAGTAGTATAGCCCAGGGTTATCAGCCCCAGCATTTT. Amino acid sequence: CASSIAQGYQPQHF.

In this sample, this clone turned up a few times. This rearrangement joins TRBV5-1 to TRBJ2-7; 7 nucleotides agree with TRBD1. V shed 0 bases, J shed 6 bases, and the junction held 9 bases outside the gene matches. CDR3 length: 15 residues. Germline CDR1 and CDR2: SGHRS and YFSETQ. CDR3 loop: CASSLEAAGGGEQYF. The CDR3 DNA sequence: TGCGCCAGCAGCTTGGAGGCGGCAGGGGGTGGCGAGCAGTACTTC.

The chain employs TRBV19 and TRBJ1-1; TRBD1 matches 7 bases. CDR3 length: 14 residues. V lost 7 bases and J lost 8; bases outside the gene matches: 13. The germline V gene encodes CDR1 LNHDA and CDR2 SQIVND (reference sequence). The CDR3 DNA follows: TGTGCCAGTACCAATAGGGCCCAGGGGGGAGAAGCTTTCTTT. Translation: CASTNRAQGGEAFF.

This chain joins TRBV30 and TRBJ2-5, with no clear D. The CDR3 loop spans 13 amino acids. Germline V gives CDR1 GTSNPN, CDR2 SVGIG (reference sequence). The germline V and J ends were trimmed by 2 bases and 5 bases, with 12 bases remaining between them. This CDR3 reads CAWSSKGWETQYF. DNA for the CDR3: TGTGCCTGGAGTTCCAAGGGTTGGGAGACCCAGTACTTC.

The V call is TRBV5-1, the J call TRBJ2-5; TRBD2 matches at 10 bases. After removal of 2 bases from V and 5 bases from J, the junction contained 12 bases not matched to a gene. The CDR3 has 17 amino acids. CDR1 and CDR2 (germline): SGHRS, YFSETQ. CDR3 loop: CASSLGALAGVGETQYF. CDR3 nucleotide sequence: TGCGCCAGCAGCTTAGGAGCCCTAGCGGGAGTAGGGGAGACCCAGTACTTC.

The gene calls are TRBV5-4 and TRBJ2-1; 8 nucleotides line up with TRBD2. CDR1 is SGHNT and CDR2 is YYREEE in the germline V gene (reference sequence). This CDR3 is 16 amino acids long. After removal of 4 bases from V and 6 bases from J, the junction contained 12 bases not matched to a gene. The CDR3 reads CASSNLGLVNFNEQFF. For the CDR3, the DNA is TGTGCCAGCAGCAACCTGGGACTAGTAAATTTCAATGAGCAGTTCTTC.

The rearrangement links TRBV28 to TRBJ2-5, with D possibly being TRBD2 (6 bases). The J call is doubtful: the DNA matches TRBJ2-7 better. Germline V gives CDR1 MDHEN, CDR2 SYDVKM. The CDR3 is 13 amino acids. CDR3 nucleotide sequence: TGTGCCAGCAGGACCGGGGGAATTTACGAGCAGTACTTC. This encodes CASRTGGIYEQYF.

This chain uses TRBV4-3 with TRBJ2-1; 14 bases line up with TRBD2. V was pared by 3 bases and J by 10 bases, with 2 bases of the junction left unmatched. The germline CDR1 and CDR2 sequences are LGHNA and YSLEER. This CDR3 has 14 residues. CDR3 in amino acids: CASSHGLAGGEQFF. The CDR3 coding sequence is TGCGCCAGCAGCCATGGACTAGCGGGGGGAGAGCAGTTCTTC.

About this clone itself: Other DNA sequences in the sample encode the same CDR3. V is TRBV30 and J is TRBJ2-7, with D unresolved. The V gene's germline CDR1 is GTSNPN and CDR2 SVGIG (reference sequence). V lost 5 bases to trimming and J lost 2 bases, with 7 bases between them. The CDR3 contains 11 residues. The CDR3, as DNA: TGTGCCTGGTCTGGGCCCTACGAGCAGTACTTC. It encodes CAWSGPYEQYF.

The chain combines TRBV6-1 with TRBJ1-5; D remains ambiguous. V lost 1 base, J lost 9 bases, and 13 bases lay in between. Looked up from germline, CDR1 is MNHNS and CDR2 is SASEGT. This CDR3 comprises 14 residues. CDR3 region: CASSEGTNIGPQHF. For the CDR3, the DNA is TGTGCCAGCAGTGAAGGGACCAACATAGGGCCCCAGCATTTT.

This clone was observed many times. The V and J genes are TRBV21-1 and TRBJ1-2; TRBD1 is the table's D call and was not checked against the DNA. TRBV21-1 is a pseudogene locus. The length of the CDR3 is 10 residues. CDR3 nucleotide sequence: TGTGCCAGCAGCAAACAGGGCTACACCTTC. This gives the protein CASSKQGYTF.

J is TRBJ2-4 and V is TRBV30; no clear D gene. Germline CDR1 is GTSNPN and CDR2 is SVGIG (reference sequence). V gave up 1 base and J gave up 5 bases, with 12 bases separating them. This CDR3 is built from 14 residues. The chain's CDR3 is CAWSAPPRENIQYF. CDR3 nucleotide sequence: TGTGCCTGGAGTGCCCCCCCACGTGAAAACATTCAGTACTTC. Drawing the rest from reference TRBV30 and TRBJ2-4, the complete variable domain is SQTIHQWPATLVQPVGSPLSLECTVEGTSNPNLYWYRQAAGRGLQLLFYSVGIGQISSEVPQNLSASRPQDRQFILSSKKLLLSDSGFYLCAWSAPPRENIQYFGAGTRLSVL.

This clone was observed a single time. This sample includes further DNA sequences coding for the same CDR3. The CDR3 nucleotides are TGTGCCAGCAGCGTAGGGGCAGTCTCCTACGAGCAGTACTTC. Translating it yields CASSVGAVSYEQYF. The V call is TRBV9, the J call TRBJ2-7; D is unclear. The CDR3 covers 14 residues. Germline CDR1 is SGDLS and CDR2 is YYNGEE. Trimming cost V 0 bases and J 0 bases, with 7 bases left between them. Full variable domain (missing parts from reference TRBV9 and TRBJ2-7): DSGVTQTPKHLITATGQRVTLRCSPRSGDLSVYWYQQSLDQGLQFLIQYYNGEERAKGNILERFSAQQFPDLHSELNLSSLELGDSALYFCASSVGAVSYEQYFGPGTRLTVT.

This clone was picked up many times. The V and J genes are TRBV11-2 and TRBJ1-2, with TRBD1 as a possible D gene (6 bases). Germline V gene data show CDR1 as SGHAT and CDR2 as FQNNGV. Trimming took off 4 bases at V and 8 bases at J, with 17 bases between the two ends. The CDR3 is made up of 14 amino acids. The CDR3 sequence: CASSYAGAGGGYTF. In DNA form, the CDR3 reads TGTGCCAGCAGCTATGCGGGGGCGGGCGGCGGCTACACCTTC.

The chain uses TRBV5-6 and TRBJ2-5; the D is unclear. This CDR3 region has 14 residues. V was trimmed by 5 bases and J by 4 bases, leaving 15 bases between them. Germline-derived CDR1 and CDR2 are SGHDT and YYEEEE. As DNA, the CDR3 is TGTGCCAGCAGTCCGGTAGACCGACTAGAGACCCAGTACTTC. Protein product: CASSPVDRLETQYF.

This chain joins TRBV14 and TRBJ2-1, with D perhaps matching TRBD2 (5 bases). The CDR3 runs to 13 residues. Trimming removed 4 bases at V and 9 bases at J, with 13 bases between. The germline gives CDR1 SGHDN, CDR2 FVKESK. CDR3 nucleotides: TGTGCCAGCAGCCCCGTGATAGCGTCTGAGCAGTTCTTC. Amino acids: CASSPVIASEQFF.

This clone was found a few times. A far larger clone lies a single base away; this is likely a read error. Here the CDR3 omits its conserved ending phenylalanine or tryptophan, so a read error is the likely source. The CDR3 sequence: CASSLLVNREAFL. The CDR3 bases are TGTGCCAGCAGCTTACTGGTAAACCGGGAAGCTTTCCTT. The chain couples TRBV7-9 to TRBJ1-1; D gene unclear. The CDR3 totals 13 residues. The germline V gene encodes CDR1 SEHNR and CDR2 FQNEAQ (reference sequence). V was cut by 2 bases and J by 8 bases, with 12 bases left in between.

This clone is a singleton in its sample. The CDR3 coding sequence is TGCAGCGTCGTAAAAGGGGGCTGGGAGCAGTACTTC. Translation: CSVVKGGWEQYF. This chain links TRBV29-1 with TRBJ2-5, with 7 bases matching TRBD1. With V trimmed by 6 bases and J by 11 bases, 12 bases remained unmatched. The germline gives CDR1 SQVTM, CDR2 ANQGSEA. The CDR3 contains 12 residues.